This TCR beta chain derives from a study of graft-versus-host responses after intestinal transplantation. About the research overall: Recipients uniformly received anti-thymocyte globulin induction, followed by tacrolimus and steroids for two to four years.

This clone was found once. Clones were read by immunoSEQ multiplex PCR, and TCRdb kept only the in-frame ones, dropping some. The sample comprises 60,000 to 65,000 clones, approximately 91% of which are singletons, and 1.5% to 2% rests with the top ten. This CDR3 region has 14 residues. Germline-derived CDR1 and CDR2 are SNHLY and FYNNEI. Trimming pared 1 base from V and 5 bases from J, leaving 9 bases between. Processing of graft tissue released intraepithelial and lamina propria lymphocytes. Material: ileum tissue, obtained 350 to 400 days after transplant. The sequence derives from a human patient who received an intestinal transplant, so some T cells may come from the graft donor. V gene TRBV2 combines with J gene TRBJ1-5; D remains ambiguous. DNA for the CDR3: TGTGCCAGCAGTGAAGGGAGGGTGGATCAGCCCCAGCATTTT. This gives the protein CASSEGRVDQPQHF.